This TCR beta chain was captured in a study of T cell responses to AZD1222 COVID-19 vaccine listed by TCRdb under 2021. Regarding the study in general: TCR sequencing was performed for approximately 240 trial participants, of whom around 200 were given two doses of AZD1222 and 26 were given two doses of MenACWY control vaccine. Trial participants were enrolled by age into 18-55, 56-69 and 70-plus year subgroups, with roughly 160, 29 and 62 TCR-sequenced participants respectively.

Details on this clone: Its target antigen remains unknown. No base qualities exist here, and no much larger clone lies one base off it.

In the paper's terms, the time point label means: about 28 days (+/-7) after the second vaccine dose. AZD1222 recipients with second doses at about 4 weeks or about 12 weeks were pooled, because spike-specific TCR depth and breadth did not differ between schedules. Samples from vaccinated people were obtained from the UK trials COV001 and COV002, which included a single-blind randomized controlled phase 2/3 trial of AZD1222 (ChAdOx1 nCoV-19) in healthy adults. For TCRbeta chain sequencing, PBMC samples were collected from trial participants at day 0 and at day 28 after the second dose. The CDR3 regions of human TCRbeta chains were analyzed by immunosequencing. The authors processed their data as follows. Repertoire TCRs were matched against a reference library of SARS-CoV-2-specific TCRs generated with the MIRA antigen-specificity platform. Breadth meant the fraction of unique TCRs that were SARS-CoV-2-associated, whereas depth meant the fraction of total T cells that were SARS-CoV-2-associated. Each spike-specific TCR was assigned to its reactive spike region and to a CD4 or CD8 class using the MIRA data. Log10-transformed breadth and depth values were compared by one-way ANOVA with Sidak's multiple comparisons tests. TCRdb took this table from immuneACCESS and kept in-frame rearrangements with V and J called. Such tables lack part of the clones; where checked against another copy, unresolved V genes explain under half of the gap, and the rest is unexplained. From that table come the V and J calls and clone size; the DNA was used to work out D and trimming. This sample has under 150,000 clones in its table, and 80% to 95% of those were observed once. The ten top clones hold roughly 3.5% of the sample.

Cut back by 5 bases and 7 bases, the V and J ends lie 11 bases apart. The CDR3, from cysteine to phenylalanine, totals 12 residues. The read is trimmed to its CDR3 DNA, 36 bases read in frame from base 1. CDR1 and CDR2 were assigned from the germline V gene (reference sequence) as LNHDA and SQIVND. The research as a whole found: In the small 56-69-year group, the increase in depth fell short of significance, most likely because of low power. After two AZD1222 doses, spike-specific TCR breadth and depth were significantly higher than at day 0 and than in MenACWY recipients. Participants were mostly white British and included more females than males, and it was suggested by the authors that clonal diversity may have been underestimated. No day 14 peak-response samples were available, so repertoires were characterized only after the peak T cell response. Reportedly, close to half of the unique spike-specific TCRs recognized epitopes lying outside the regions that are mutated in the B.1.351 and B.1.1.7 variants. The whole spike protein was spanned by vaccine-associated CD4 TCRs, and dominant responses were seen in regions 160-218 and 743-854. Conclusions about previously exposed vaccinees were limited because only six or seven AZD1222 recipients were SARS-CoV-2 seropositive at baseline.

The sequenced sample was peripheral blood, obtained 28 days after the second AZD1222 dose. This receptor was taken from an adult who received the AZD1222 COVID-19 vaccine. The chain uses TRBV19 and TRBJ1-1; the D gene cannot be resolved reliably. Read as DNA, the sequence is TGTGCCAGTAGTGGGGAGACTGTTGAAGCTTTCTTT. Translated, this gives CASSGETVEAFF.